This T cell receptor beta chain came from a study of beta chain features in type 1 diabetes (dated by TCRdb to the late 2010s). Describing the broader study: No differences in mean age, gender distribution, total cell number or subset yield were found between patients and healthy donors. A total of roughly 99 million sorted cells were examined across all samples, and the number of cells per subset was strongly correlated with RNA yield. The study compared TCRB repertoires of sorted circulating CD4+ T cell subsets between recently diagnosed type 1 diabetes patients and matched healthy donors. Regulatory and stem cell-like memory subsets were obtained from only 8 patients and about 8 healthy donors, while naive and central memory subsets were obtained from all 30 or so donors.

Details on this clone: What this receptor recognizes is not known. The input lacks base qualities; no much larger clone sits a single base away.

Each donor gave one peripheral blood draw, averaging around 0.11 L, which was collected into heparinised tubes. Using a panel that included CD45RO, CCR7, CD25, CD127, CD95 and CD27, naive, central memory, regulatory and stem cell-like memory CD4+ T cells were sorted on a BD FACSAria II. Every sorted population had a purity above 95%. Right away, PBMCs were isolated by Lymphoprep density gradient centrifugation and were stained directly, with no culture step. So that batch effects would be minimized, each experiment stained and sorted samples in pairs, pairing one healthy donor with one patient. V lost 5 bases and J lost 3 bases, and the count of bases not matched to a germline gene is 6. Taken from the germline V gene (reference sequence), the CDR1 and CDR2 loops are SEHNR and FQNEAQ. Including cysteine and phenylalanine, the CDR3 has 14 amino acids. Of the read, only the CDR3 DNA is kept; its 42 bases are in frame from base 1.

The entire isolated RNA was reverse transcribed using the High Capacity cDNA Reverse Transcription Kit, and thus expressed TCRB transcripts were sequenced. Deep immunoSEQ sequencing was applied to naive, central memory and regulatory T cell samples, giving an average of roughly 3.5 million total reads per sample. Sorted cells were lysed in RLT buffer and RNA was extracted with DNase-treated RNeasy Micro or Mini kits, depending on cell number. To prevent cross-contamination, every cell subset was processed on its own, while patient and healthy donor samples were processed together. The immunoSEQ multiplex PCR was used to amplify TCRB sequences from cDNA, generating 87-bp fragments that spanned the CDR3 region. Amplicons were sequenced on the Illumina HiSeq platform. In the original analysis: Synthetic template baselines were used to correct PCR bias computationally, reads within Hamming distance 2 were collapsed together, and singletons that could not be merged were discarded. Reads were aligned against IMGT to assign V, D and J genes, CDR3 length and insertions or deletions at six rearrangement sites. Clonotype counts were normalized to sorted cell number within each subset before computing true diversity and Gini coefficients with the tcR R package. The overlap coefficient, calculated on TCRB nucleotide sequences, was used to quantify repertoire sharing. Out-of-frame TCRB sequences from naive cells were analyzed to stand in for the pre-selection repertoire. The table comes from immuneACCESS by way of TCRdb, which keeps in-frame sequences with V and J called. Part of the clones is missing from these tables; in studies checked, under half for an unresolved V gene and the rest for unknown reasons. V, J and clone size are those of that table, while D and trimming were read from the DNA. The sample table records about 350,000 clones; about 18% of these occur just once. Clones ranked in the top ten supply under 0.055% of the sample.

The investigation overall reported the following: At VDJ recombination sites, patients with type 1 diabetes made fewer insertions and deleted more nucleotides, a pattern implying thymic rearrangement abnormalities. Because the HLA sub-analyses included only small numbers of individuals, any influence of HLA type on TCRB rearrangement was left unresolved. A moderate but significant shortening of TCRB CDR3 length was observed in type 1 diabetes patients in all four CD4+ subsets. Because cDNA rather than genomic DNA was sequenced, highly expressing activated cells could have been over-represented, although no difference in activation and CD3 levels was found between groups. PCR may preferentially amplify shorter templates, but because patient and control samples were amplified and corrected together, any resulting skew would affect both groups equally. Naive, central memory and regulatory TCRB repertoires appeared to be more similar among patients than among healthy donors.

The clonotype was recovered from a woman aged 18-30 years in good health. Recombination linked TRBV7-9 to TRBJ2-7, with TRBD1 identical over 8 junction bases. Input material: naive CD4+ T cells from blood. Sample cell subset or site, as interpreted from the label and publication: true naive CD4+ T cells. The base sequence is TGTGCCAGCAGCGCAAGACAGGGGAACTACGAGCAGTACTTC. Translated, this is CASSARQGNYEQYF.